These T cell receptor beta chains were read from a single sample in a study of blood T cell repertoires in COVID-19. Assay used: immunoSEQ multiplex PCR; TCRdb lists only in-frame clones, some missing. The sample includes 150,000 to 180,000 clones, approximately 85% of them seen just once. The sequenced sample consisted of peripheral blood. The origin of the receptors is a man aged 55 to 70 with COVID-19, enrolled during active disease. CDR3s include the opening cysteine and the closing phenylalanine or tryptophan. Expanded clones get a size class; other rows say once, few or many, or leave the size out.

CDR3aa: CASSSIIGGGSPLHF
j_gene: TRBJ1-6
abundance: -
v_gene: TRBV7-8

CDR3aa: CASSQHGGGTLGEQFF
j_gene: TRBJ2-1
abundance: few
v_gene: TRBV7-2

CDR3aa: CASSTSSQGAGNTIYF
j_gene: TRBJ1-3
abundance: -
v_gene: TRBV19

CDR3aa: CASSNRDSYEQYF
j_gene: TRBJ2-7
abundance: -
v_gene: TRBV11-3

CDR3aa: CASSAESGRGYEQYF
j_gene: TRBJ2-7
abundance: -
v_gene: TRBV11-3

CDR3aa: CASSTVATGAYEKLFF
j_gene: TRBJ1-4
abundance: once
v_gene: TRBV28

CDR3aa: CASRTSGATRATDTQYF
j_gene: TRBJ2-3
abundance: -
v_gene: TRBV2

CDR3aa: CSAERESGWSTDTQYF
j_gene: TRBJ2-3
abundance: once
v_gene: TRBV29-1

CDR3aa: CASSPGTPTGELFF
j_gene: TRBJ2-2
abundance: few
v_gene: TRBV5-1

CDR3aa: CASGSGDGMNTEAFF
j_gene: TRBJ1-1
abundance: -
v_gene: TRBV6-5

CDR3aa: CASRGSGAYEQYF
j_gene: TRBJ2-7
abundance: -
v_gene: TRBV25-1

CDR3aa: CASSPPGQGAANEQFF
j_gene: TRBJ2-1
abundance: -
v_gene: TRBV7-3

CDR3aa: CASSLGQPYEQYF
j_gene: TRBJ2-7
abundance: -
v_gene: TRBV7-6

CDR3aa: CASSQLNQPQHF
j_gene: TRBJ1-5
abundance: -
v_gene: TRBV28

CDR3aa: CASSLWTSGGAGETQYF
j_gene: TRBJ2-5
abundance: -
v_gene: TRBV27

CDR3aa: CASSFPPTGSTDTQYF
j_gene: TRBJ2-3
abundance: -
v_gene: TRBV7-2

CDR3aa: CASKLAGGPRQTDTQYF
j_gene: TRBJ2-3
abundance: few
v_gene: TRBV19

CDR3aa: CASSRTGTPFYEQYF
j_gene: TRBJ2-7
abundance: -
v_gene: TRBV14

CDR3aa: CASAPDRVNTEAFF
j_gene: TRBJ1-1
abundance: -
v_gene: TRBV12-5

CDR3aa: CASSFGRGYVGTEAFF
j_gene: TRBJ1-1
abundance: -
v_gene: TRBV7-8

CDR3aa: CASSGDPNTGELFF
j_gene: TRBJ2-2
abundance: -
v_gene: TRBV27

CDR3aa: CASSSDYQPQHF
j_gene: TRBJ1-5
abundance: -
v_gene: TRBV12-3/TRBV12-4

CDR3aa: CASSWKIPGQGAPGNTIYF
j_gene: TRBJ1-3
abundance: once
v_gene: TRBV27

CDR3aa: CASSYRGTSGGATDTQYF
j_gene: TRBJ2-3
abundance: -
v_gene: TRBV6-2/TRBV6-3

CDR3aa: CASRPGLAGSTDTQYF
j_gene: TRBJ2-3
abundance: -
v_gene: TRBV2

CDR3aa: CASSRGDRGSYNEQFF
j_gene: TRBJ2-1
abundance: -
v_gene: TRBV19

CDR3aa: CSAFAGTGNYGYTF
j_gene: TRBJ1-2
abundance: -
v_gene: TRBV29-1

CDR3aa: CASSSGSTNEKLFF
j_gene: TRBJ1-4
abundance: once
v_gene: TRBV2

CDR3aa: CASTIGDWRKQFF
j_gene: TRBJ2-1
abundance: -
v_gene: TRBV28

CDR3aa: CASSAIRGEQFF
j_gene: TRBJ2-1
abundance: -
v_gene: TRBV7-8

CDR3aa: CASSTRLQGASGNTIYF
j_gene: TRBJ1-3
abundance: few
v_gene: TRBV7-8

CDR3aa: CASSLLAGVTYNEQFF
j_gene: TRBJ2-1
abundance: -
v_gene: TRBV7-8

CDR3aa: CASSSGGYEQYF
j_gene: TRBJ2-7
abundance: -
v_gene: TRBV6-5

CDR3aa: CASSLDRTGGDEQYF
j_gene: TRBJ2-7
abundance: once
v_gene: TRBV5-1

CDR3aa: CASSAGQSNQPQHF
j_gene: TRBJ1-5
abundance: -
v_gene: TRBV2

CDR3aa: CASSLTQGSETQYF
j_gene: TRBJ2-5
abundance: -
v_gene: TRBV7-3

CDR3aa: CASSFTGPGAQYF
j_gene: TRBJ2-3
abundance: -
v_gene: TRBV7-3

CDR3aa: CASSQTTGSVNEKLFF
j_gene: TRBJ1-4
abundance: -
v_gene: TRBV4-3

CDR3aa: CASSYSQSGRRGYGYTF
j_gene: TRBJ1-2
abundance: -
v_gene: TRBV6-2/TRBV6-3

CDR3aa: CASSQGQGDYNEQFF
j_gene: TRBJ2-1
abundance: -
v_gene: TRBV3-1/TRBV3-2